The 23 T cell receptor beta chains below come from one sample, sequenced in a study of OX40 agonist ivuxolimab in advanced cancers. Libraries came from the immunoSEQ multiplex PCR assay. TCRdb took over this immuneACCESS table, retaining in-frame rearrangements with V and J assigned. Such tables are incomplete; in checked studies, under half of the missing clones stem from an unresolved V gene, and the remainder is unexplained. For this sample the table gives around 50,000 clones, of which around 80% were detected only once. Of the sample, over 3% falls within the top ten clones. Here the sequenced sample was CD4+ or CD8+ T cells sorted from blood, taken in a trial of the OX40 agonist ivuxolimab. The receptor source for this set is an adult with an advanced solid tumor such as melanoma, head and neck, liver or kidney cancer.

The chain recombines TRBV2 with TRBJ1-3; the D gene is possibly TRBD1 (6 bases). This CDR3 region has 13 residues. Germline V gene sequence: CDR1 SNHLY, CDR2 FYNNEI. The V and J ends lost 7 bases and 1 base respectively, with 8 bases between them. The CDR3 sequence: CASKGGSGNTIYF. As DNA, the CDR3 is TGTGCCAGCAAAGGGGGATCTGGAAACACCATATATTTT.

The chain joins TRBV11-3 to TRBJ2-1; 8 bases map to TRBD2. CDR1 SGHNT and CDR2 YENEEA come from the germline V gene. V lost 4 bases, J lost 9 bases, and 11 bases stayed unmatched. The CDR3 totals 15 residues. The CDR3 here is CASSSTFSRGGEQFF. CDR3 DNA: TGTGCCAGCAGCTCAACTTTTAGTCGGGGGGGTGAGCAGTTCTTC.

A few counts support this clone. CDR3 sequence (DNA): TGTGCCAGCAGCTCCGACAGGGGGCCTGGAAACACCATATATTTT. Its protein is CASSSDRGPGNTIYF. The chain has TRBV7-6 and TRBJ1-3, with TRBD1 matching 10 bases. This CDR3 comprises 15 residues. Trimming cost V 4 bases and J 2 bases; bases outside gene matches: 2. In germline, CDR1 is SGHVS, CDR2 FNYEAQ.

The count of this clone is one. The chain links TRBV28 to TRBJ1-2; 7 bases are a match to TRBD1. V trimming: 4 bases; J trimming: 3 bases; junction bases outside the gene matches: 8. Per the germline V gene, CDR1 is MDHEN and CDR2 is SYDVKM. There are 15 residues in the CDR3. DNA of the CDR3: TGTGCCAGCAGTTCGCATCTCGGGACAGACTATGGCTACACCTTC. Its translation is CASSSHLGTDYGYTF.

The chain combines TRBV28 with TRBJ2-5, with D possibly TRBD2 on 6 matching bases. The CDR3 sequence is 17 residues long. Germline lookup yields CDR1 MDHEN and CDR2 SYDVKM. The V and J ends lost 5 bases and 2 bases respectively, with 21 bases between them. The CDR3 DNA sequence: TGTGCCAGCAGTCCTCTTATACGTCGCGGGAATCAAGAGACCCAGTACTTC. It specifies CASSPLIRRGNQETQYF.

The rearrangement uses TRBV7-2 and TRBJ1-2, with D perhaps TRBD1 (5 bases). Between the trimmed V and J ends, which lost 5 bases and 5 bases, there was a span of 18 bases. The CDR3 sequence is 15 residues long. Germline V gene sequence: CDR1 SGHTA, CDR2 FQGNSA. CDR3 bases: TGTGCCAGCAGCGAGGCGACCGGGGGGAGGTATGGCTACACCTTC. It is translated as CASSEATGGRYGYTF.

The J gene is TRBJ1-1, the V gene TRBV7-9; D gene unclear. Trimming removed 1 base at V and 2 bases at J, with 8 bases between. Germline-derived CDR1 and CDR2 are SEHNR and FQNEAQ (reference sequence). The CDR3 contains 14 residues. The CDR3 nucleotides read TGTGCCAGCAGCTTAGTAAGCTCTAACACTGAAGCTTTCTTT. Translation gives CASSLVSSNTEAFF.

CDR3 nucleotides: TGTGCCAGCAAAAGGGCTGAAGGATATGGCTACACCTTC. Its translation is CASKRAEGYGYTF. The rearrangement uses TRBV6-1 and TRBJ1-2, with unresolved D. Deletions cut 7 bases from V and 5 bases from J, with 14 bases between. CDR1 MNHNS and CDR2 SASEGT come from the germline V gene. This CDR3 spans 13 amino acids.

V gene TRBV7-9 combines with J gene TRBJ1-2, with a weak D call TRBD1 (5 bases). This CDR3 region has 13 residues. CDR1 is SEHNR and CDR2 is FQNEAQ in the germline V gene (reference sequence). Trimming stripped 5 bases from V and 6 bases from J, with 13 bases between. The CDR3 reads CASSPRDGDGYTF. The CDR3 DNA is TGTGCCAGCAGCCCCAGGGACGGCGATGGCTACACCTTC.

The rearrangement links TRBV7-3 to TRBJ2-2; TRBD1 agrees at 9 bases. CDR3 length: 17 amino acids. The V gene's germline CDR1 is SGHTA and CDR2 FQGTGA. With V trimmed by 2 bases and J by 2 bases, 6 bases remained unmatched. CDR3 residues: CASSLFPGQGNTGELFF. The CDR3 region has the DNA TGTGCCAGCAGCTTATTTCCGGGACAGGGAAACACCGGGGAGCTGTTTTTT. Complete variable domain (other parts from reference TRBV7-3 and TRBJ2-2): GAGVSQTPSNKVTEKGKYVELRCDPISGHTALYWYRQSLGQGPEFLIYFQGTGAADDSGLPNDRFFAVRPEGSVSTLKIQRTERGDSAVYLCASSLFPGQGNTGELFFGEGSRLTVL.

The CDR3 nucleotides read TGTGCCAGTAAAACCCGCGGACAGGGAATTCTTTTGAACACTGAAGCTTTCTTT. This translates into CASKTRGQGILLNTEAFF. This chain connects TRBV19 to TRBJ1-1; the match to TRBD1 covers 8 bases. Germline V gene sequence: CDR1 LNHDA, CDR2 SQIVND (reference sequence). V was clipped by 7 bases and J by 0 bases; unmatched bases: 16. This CDR3 has 18 amino acids.

The chain links TRBV5-1 to TRBJ2-2; 10 bases fit TRBD2. Germline V CDR1 and CDR2: SGHRS, YFSETQ. The length of the CDR3 is 16 residues. With V trimmed by 2 bases and J by 5 bases, 6 bases remained unmatched. CDR3 amino acids: CASSLGLAGVTGELFF. CDR3 nucleotides: TGCGCCAGCAGCTTAGGGCTAGCGGGAGTTACCGGGGAGCTGTTTTTT.

This clone has only one observation. The chain joins TRBV7-9 to TRBJ2-3; either TRBD1 or TRBD2 may fit D (5 bases each). CDR3 size: 14 residues. Trimming shortened V by 6 bases and J by 2 bases, and 12 bases separated the two germline ends. CDR1 SEHNR and CDR2 FQNEAQ come from the germline V gene (reference sequence). The DNA for the CDR3 is TGTGCCAGCAGTTTTCGGGACCACACAGATACGCAGTATTTT. It encodes CASSFRDHTDTQYF. The whole variable domain, filled in from reference TRBV7-9 and TRBJ2-3, reads DTGVSQNPRHKITKRGQNVTFRCDPISEHNRLYWYRQTLGQGPEFLTYFQNEAQLEKSRLLSDRFSAERPKGSFSTLEIQRTEQGDSAMYLCASSFRDHTDTQYFGPGTRLTVL.

The chain uses TRBV6-1 and TRBJ2-5, with D perhaps matching TRBD2 (6 bases). The DNA end lines up better with TRBJ2-7; the J call may be wrong. The CDR3 has 15 residues. The germline V gene has CDR1 MNHNS and CDR2 SASEGT. CDR3 sequence reads: CASSSGTGVGYEQYF. Written as DNA, the CDR3 is TGTGCCAGCAGCTCCGGGACGGGGGTAGGCTACGAGCAGTACTTC.

The genes are TRBV6-6 and TRBJ2-3; D tentatively reads TRBD1 or TRBD2 (6 bases each). CDR1 and CDR2 from the germline V gene are MNHNY and SVGAGI (reference sequence). CDR3 length: 15 residues. The germline V and J ends were trimmed by 2 bases and 0 bases, with 9 bases remaining between them. CDR3 protein: CASSYRGASTDTQYF. The CDR3 bases are TGTGCCAGCAGTTACAGGGGGGCAAGCACAGATACGCAGTATTTT.

The rearrangement uses TRBV5-4 and TRBJ2-7, with D perhaps TRBD1 (6 bases). The V end lost 4 bases, the J end lost 2 bases, and 13 bases lay between the germline ends. CDR1 and CDR2 (germline): SGHNT, YYREEE (reference sequence). The CDR3 spans 14 residues. The CDR3 loop is CASSPRDTTYEQYF. In DNA form, the CDR3 reads TGTGCCAGCAGCCCCCGGGACACCACCTACGAGCAGTACTTC.

V is TRBV6-6 and J is TRBJ1-1; tentative D call: TRBD1 (6 bases). The CDR3 covers 13 residues. The V end lost 9 bases, the J end lost 6 bases, and 17 bases lay between the germline ends. CDR1 is MNHNY and CDR2 is SVGAGI in the germline V gene (reference sequence). CDR3 DNA: TGTGCCAGTAAGAAGGGGGGTGCGTCTGAAGCTTTCTTT. Amino acids: CASKKGGASEAFF.

The V call is TRBV9, the J call TRBJ2-5; 7 bases line up with TRBD2. The V gene end was trimmed by 0 bases and the J gene end by 2 bases; junction bases not matched to a gene: 25. CDR3 length: 22 residues. CDR1 and CDR2 from the germline V gene are SGDLS and YYNGEE. Written as DNA, the CDR3 is TGTGCCAGCAGCGTAGATGCGGGGTCCAGTTCCAGGAGCCAGCGGGGTCAAGAGACCCAGTACTTC. It codes for CASSVDAGSSSRSQRGQETQYF.

The V call is TRBV4-2, the J call TRBJ2-1; the match to TRBD2 covers 7 bases. Per the germline V gene, CDR1 is LGHNA and CDR2 is YNFKEQ. J was trimmed by 2 bases and V by 1 base; bases with no gene match: 5. The CDR3 sequence is 16 residues long. The CDR3, as DNA: TGTGCCAGCAGCCAAGGGGAGGGCCGGACCTACAATGAGCAGTTCTTC. Its translation: CASSQGEGRTYNEQFF.

The chain carries TRBV28 and TRBJ2-7; 7 bases match TRBD1. The CDR3 loop spans 14 amino acids. In germline, CDR1 is MDHEN, CDR2 SYDVKM. V shed 4 bases and J 6 bases; nucleotides not matched to a gene: 9. The CDR3 DNA follows: TGTGCCAGCAGTTCTGGGACAGTCAGGCGCGAGCAGTACTTC. This sequence encodes CASSSGTVRREQYF.

This clone appeared a few times. This chain links TRBV19 with TRBJ1-2, with 8 bases matching TRBD1. This CDR3 spans 15 amino acids. The V gene's germline CDR1 is LNHDA and CDR2 SQIVND (reference sequence). V dropped 7 bases and J dropped 3; count of bases not matched to a gene: 10. The CDR3 DNA is TGTGCCAGTAAGTCGACAGGGGAACCCTACTATGGCTACACCTTC. Residues: CASKSTGEPYYGYTF.

This clone was seen a single time. J is TRBJ1-4 and V is TRBV18; 7 bases map to TRBD1. V gave up 1 base and J gave up 6 bases; unmatched junction bases: 5. This CDR3 is built from 15 residues. Germline-derived CDR1 and CDR2 are KGHSH and LQKENI. The CDR3 region has the DNA TGTGCCAGCTCACCACTCCGGGACAGCCATGAAAAACTGTTTTTT. This codes for CASSPLRDSHEKLFF. The full variable domain, with the rest looked up from reference TRBV18 and TRBJ1-4, is NAGVMQNPRHLVRRRGQEARLRCSPMKGHSHVYWYRQLPEEGLKFMVYLQKENIIDESGMPKERFSAEFPKEGPSILRIQQVVRGDSAAYFCASSPLRDSHEKLFFGSGTQLSVL.

This clone was observed a single time. The chain couples TRBV5-1 to TRBJ2-2; perhaps D is TRBD1 or TRBD2 (5 bases each). Germline V gene sequence: CDR1 SGHRS, CDR2 YFSETQ. The CDR3 is 15 residues long. Deletions cut 3 bases from V and 2 bases from J, with 11 bases between. The CDR3 coding sequence is TGCGCCAGCAGCTCCTACCGGGACAACACCGGGGAGCTGTTTTTT. Residues: CASSSYRDNTGELFF. Combining the CDR3 with reference TRBV5-1 and TRBJ2-2 gives the whole variable domain KAGVTQTPRYLIKTRGQQVTLSCSPISGHRSVSWYQQTPGQGLQFLFEYFSETQRNKGNFPGRFSGRQFSNSRSEMNVSTLELGDSALYLCASSSYRDNTGELFFGEGSRLTVL.